Shown below are 3 T cell receptor beta chains from a single sample sequenced in a study of blood T cells in healthy people across ages. Through a sample-barcoded 5' primer and a J-beta primer mix, a second PCR was run for roughly 7 to 11 cycles. TCRdb fed the 5' RACE reads into MiXCR, producing one record per CDR3 protein. Counted here are around 1,500,000 distinct CDR3 sequences, around two fifths occurring once; the ten biggest clones make up under 8%. Source material: blood. Receptors originate from a woman under 30 in good health.

The chain joins TRBV20-1 to TRBJ2-1, with 12 bases lining up with TRBD2. Germline V gives CDR1 DFQATT, CDR2 SNEGSKA (reference sequence). The junction had 7 bases not matched to a gene; V was cut back by 5 bases and J by 8 bases. CDR3 length equals 14 residues. Here the CDR3 DNA reads TGCAGTGCTCCCCCGGGACTAGCGGGTTATGAGCAGTTCTTC. Amino acid sequence: CSAPPGLAGYEQFF.

This clonotype was counted a few times. This sequence joins TRBV12-3 or TRBV12-4 and TRBJ2-5, with TRBD2 as a possible D gene (6 bases). V gave up 5 bases and J gave up 11 bases, with 24 bases separating them. This CDR3 region has 15 residues. The CDR3 protein is CASSPNPTSSTEQYF. The CDR3 bases are TGTGCCAGCAGTCCGAACCCTACTAGCAGCACAGAGCAGTACTTC.

The rearrangement joins TRBV20-1 to TRBJ2-5; TRBD2 matches at 11 bases. Germline CDR1 and CDR2: DFQATT and SNEGSKA (reference sequence). The CDR3 consists of 15 residues. The junction had 5 bases not matched to a gene; V was cut back by 0 bases and J by 5 bases. CDR3 sequence reads: CSAREASGRFETQYF. The CDR3, as DNA: TGCAGTGCTAGAGAGGCTAGCGGGAGGTTTGAGACCCAGTACTTC.